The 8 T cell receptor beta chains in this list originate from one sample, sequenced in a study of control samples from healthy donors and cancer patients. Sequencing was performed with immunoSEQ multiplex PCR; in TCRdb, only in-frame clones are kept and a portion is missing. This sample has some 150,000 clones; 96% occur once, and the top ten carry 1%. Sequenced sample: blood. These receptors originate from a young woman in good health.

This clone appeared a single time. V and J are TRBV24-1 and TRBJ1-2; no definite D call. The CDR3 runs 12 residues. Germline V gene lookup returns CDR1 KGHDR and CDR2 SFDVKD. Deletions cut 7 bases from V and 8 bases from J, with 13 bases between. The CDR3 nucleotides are TGTGCCACCAGCGCTGTTGGGTGGGGCTACACCTTC. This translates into CATSAVGWGYTF.

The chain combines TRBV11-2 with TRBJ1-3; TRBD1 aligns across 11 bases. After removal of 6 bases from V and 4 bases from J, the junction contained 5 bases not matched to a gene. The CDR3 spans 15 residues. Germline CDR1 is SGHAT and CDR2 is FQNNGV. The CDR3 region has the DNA TGTGCCAGCAGAACGGACAGGGGGCTCGGAAACACCATATATTTT. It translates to CASRTDRGLGNTIYF.

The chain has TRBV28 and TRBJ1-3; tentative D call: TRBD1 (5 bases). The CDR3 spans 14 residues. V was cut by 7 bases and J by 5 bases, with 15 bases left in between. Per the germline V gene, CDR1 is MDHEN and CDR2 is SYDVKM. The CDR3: CASNRGSGRNTIYF. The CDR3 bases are TGTGCCAGCAATCGGGGGTCGGGGAGAAACACCATATATTTT.

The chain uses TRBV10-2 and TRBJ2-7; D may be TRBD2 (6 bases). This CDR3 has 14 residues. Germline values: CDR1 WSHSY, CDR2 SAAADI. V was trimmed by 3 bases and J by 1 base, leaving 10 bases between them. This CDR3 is CASSDMGGSYEQYF. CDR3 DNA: TGCGCCAGCAGTGATATGGGGGGTTCCTACGAGCAGTACTTC.

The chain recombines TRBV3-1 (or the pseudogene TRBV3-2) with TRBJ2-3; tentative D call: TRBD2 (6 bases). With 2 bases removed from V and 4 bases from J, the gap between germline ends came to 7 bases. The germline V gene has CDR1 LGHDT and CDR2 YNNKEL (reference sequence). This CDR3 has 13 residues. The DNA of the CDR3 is TGTGCCAGCAGCCAATCTAGCGCAGATACGCAGTATTTT. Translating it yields CASSQSSADTQYF.

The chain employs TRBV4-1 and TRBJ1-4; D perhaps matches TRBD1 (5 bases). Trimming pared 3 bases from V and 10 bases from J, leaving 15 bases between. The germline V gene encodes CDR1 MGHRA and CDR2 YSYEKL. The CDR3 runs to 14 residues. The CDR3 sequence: CASSQGDGNRKLFF. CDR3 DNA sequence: TGCGCCAGCAGCCAGGGGGATGGGAACAGAAAACTGTTTTTT.

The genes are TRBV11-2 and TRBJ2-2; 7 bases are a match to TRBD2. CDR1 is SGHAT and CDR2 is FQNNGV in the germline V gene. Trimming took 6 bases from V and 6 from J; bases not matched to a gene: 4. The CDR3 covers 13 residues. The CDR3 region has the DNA TGTGCCAGCAGTACGGGGGGTCCCGGGGAGCTGTTTTTT. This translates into CASSTGGPGELFF.

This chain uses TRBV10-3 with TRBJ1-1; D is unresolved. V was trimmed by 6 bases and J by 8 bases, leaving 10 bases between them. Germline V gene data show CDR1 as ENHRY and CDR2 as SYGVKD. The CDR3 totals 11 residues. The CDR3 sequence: CAIRENQEAFF. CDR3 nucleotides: TGTGCCATCAGAGAGAACCAGGAAGCTTTCTTT.